This T cell receptor (beta chain) was sequenced for a study of cytotoxic CD8 clonotypes in ibrutinib-treated CLL. As for the study in general: Response specimens were obtained following a median treatment duration of approximately 13 months, with a range of 6 to 36.

CDR3 length: 15 residues. Looked up from germline, CDR1 is MNHEY and CDR2 is SMNVEV (reference sequence). V was cut by 7 bases and J by 2 bases, with 15 bases left in between. With respect to this clone: Antigen: not known.

Repertoires were generated with immunoSEQ multiplex PCR, while TCRdb's copy carries only in-frame clones and drops some. The table lists tens of thousands of clones, 56% of them singletons. Study-level points and caveats: At ibrutinib response, clonality increased, and at progression it declined back toward baseline. Once treatment began, public clonotypes, which were uncommon, contracted or stayed stable. Clonality at baseline surpassed age-matched healthy donors and tracked circulating CD8+ T-cell counts.

The material was PBMCs, obtained after 24 months of ibrutinib treatment. The chain recombines TRBV27 with TRBJ2-1; D ambiguous. The TCR sequence derives from a human donor with chronic lymphocytic leukemia. CDR3: CASTVGLPTYNEQFF. CDR3 DNA: TGTGCCAGCACCGTCGGCCTACCTACCTACAATGAGCAGTTCTTC.